This TCR beta chain came from a study of monozygotic twins with inflammatory bowel disease. The CDR3 length is 16 residues. CDR1 is SGHDN and CDR2 is FVKESK in the germline V gene. Reprocessing the 5' RACE reads, TCRdb reports a single entry for every CDR3 protein and omits DNA. The sample table sets out approximately 330,000 distinct CDR3 sequences. The source material was blood. This chain connects TRBV14 to TRBJ2-7; TCRdb selects TRBD2, and the lack of DNA leaves this call unchecked. The source of this sequence is a human donor with ulcerative colitis or Crohn's disease, or a healthy co-twin of an affected twin (not recorded which). This CDR3 is CASSQRVTAGVYEQYF.